A selection of T cell receptor beta chains follows, all from one sample in a study of CD8+ T cells in alopecia areata. Data came from immunoSEQ multiplex PCR; TCRdb stores just in-frame clones and leaves some out. This table has 80,000 or so clones, 60% to 70% appearing once. The material was CD8+ T cells sorted from blood, obtained at week 24, from a patient treated with tofacitinib. The receptors were sampled from a human donor with alopecia areata. The CDR3 runs from the conserved cysteine through the conserved F or W. The order of the fields is J gene, V gene, D gene, CDR3 length, clone size, CDR3 protein, CDR3 DNA. A D gene is named only where the DNA matches it firmly. Not every row has a clone size; where given, it reads once, few, many or a size class.

j_call: TRBJ2-5
v_call: TRBV14
d_call: TRBD1
cdr3_length: 14
clone_size: -
cdr3_aa: CASSPSGQGETQYF
cdr3_nt: TGTGCCAGCAGTCCCAGCGGACAGGGAGAGACCCAGTACTTC

j_call: TRBJ1-2
v_call: TRBV27
d_call: TRBD1
cdr3_length: 15
clone_size: -
cdr3_aa: CASSPLGDRGYGYTF
cdr3_nt: TGTGCCAGCAGTCCCCTGGGGGACAGGGGCTATGGCTACACCTTC

j_call: TRBJ2-7
v_call: TRBV7-9
d_call: -
cdr3_length: 12
clone_size: -
cdr3_aa: CASSQTYYEQYF
cdr3_nt: TGTGCCAGCAGTCAGACTTACTACGAGCAGTACTTC

j_call: TRBJ2-1
v_call: TRBV29-1
d_call: TRBD2
cdr3_length: 13
clone_size: -
cdr3_aa: CSVVWAGVNEQFF
cdr3_nt: TGCAGCGTTGTATGGGCGGGGGTCAATGAGCAGTTCTTC

j_call: TRBJ2-3
v_call: TRBV4-2
d_call: -
cdr3_length: 15
clone_size: -
cdr3_aa: CASSQDPGSTDTQYF
cdr3_nt: TGTGCCAGCAGCCAAGATCCCGGTAGCACAGATACGCAGTATTTT

j_call: TRBJ2-7
v_call: TRBV4-1
d_call: -
cdr3_length: 15
clone_size: -
cdr3_aa: CASSQFSGSPYEQYF
cdr3_nt: TGCGCCAGCAGCCAGTTTTCAGGTTCCCCCTACGAGCAGTACTTC

j_call: TRBJ2-7
v_call: TRBV28
d_call: TRBD1
cdr3_length: 15
clone_size: -
cdr3_aa: CASRAYGTGFYEQYF
cdr3_nt: TGTGCCAGCCGTGCTTACGGGACAGGGTTCTACGAGCAGTACTTC

j_call: TRBJ2-7
v_call: TRBV29-1
d_call: -
cdr3_length: 10
clone_size: -
cdr3_aa: CSGLWDEQYF
cdr3_nt: TGCAGCGGCCTTTGGGACGAGCAGTACTTC

j_call: TRBJ2-1
v_call: TRBV7-3
d_call: -
cdr3_length: 13
clone_size: few
cdr3_aa: CASSLTEYNEQFF
cdr3_nt: TGTGCCAGCAGCCTAACTGAATACAATGAGCAGTTCTTC

j_call: TRBJ1-1
v_call: TRBV27
d_call: -
cdr3_length: 16
clone_size: few
cdr3_aa: CASSLTPGPMNTEAFF
cdr3_nt: TGTGCCAGCAGTTTGACACCTGGGCCTATGAACACTGAAGCTTTCTTT

j_call: TRBJ2-7
v_call: TRBV28
d_call: TRBD1
cdr3_length: 16
clone_size: -
cdr3_aa: CASTPLSDRVLDEQYF
cdr3_nt: TGTGCCAGCACCCCCCTTTCGGACAGGGTTTTGGACGAGCAGTACTTC

j_call: TRBJ2-1
v_call: TRBV27
d_call: -
cdr3_length: 14
clone_size: -
cdr3_aa: CASSLSDAILEQFF
cdr3_nt: TGTGCCAGCAGTTTATCTGACGCAATTCTTGAGCAGTTCTTC

j_call: TRBJ1-1
v_call: TRBV5-1
d_call: TRBD1
cdr3_length: 15
clone_size: -
cdr3_aa: CASSWRTGMNTEAFF
cdr3_nt: TGCGCCAGCAGCTGGAGGACAGGGATGAACACTGAAGCTTTCTTT

j_call: TRBJ1-2
v_call: TRBV4-3
d_call: -
cdr3_length: 14
clone_size: -
cdr3_aa: CASSQDRAGYGYTF
cdr3_nt: TGCGCCAGCAGCCAAGATAGGGCGGGCTATGGCTACACCTTC

j_call: TRBJ2-5
v_call: TRBV5-1
d_call: TRBD2
cdr3_length: 18
clone_size: -
cdr3_aa: CASSLELAGGPRQETQYF
cdr3_nt: TGCGCCAGCAGCTTGGAACTAGCGGGGGGGCCTCGGCAAGAGACCCAGTACTTC